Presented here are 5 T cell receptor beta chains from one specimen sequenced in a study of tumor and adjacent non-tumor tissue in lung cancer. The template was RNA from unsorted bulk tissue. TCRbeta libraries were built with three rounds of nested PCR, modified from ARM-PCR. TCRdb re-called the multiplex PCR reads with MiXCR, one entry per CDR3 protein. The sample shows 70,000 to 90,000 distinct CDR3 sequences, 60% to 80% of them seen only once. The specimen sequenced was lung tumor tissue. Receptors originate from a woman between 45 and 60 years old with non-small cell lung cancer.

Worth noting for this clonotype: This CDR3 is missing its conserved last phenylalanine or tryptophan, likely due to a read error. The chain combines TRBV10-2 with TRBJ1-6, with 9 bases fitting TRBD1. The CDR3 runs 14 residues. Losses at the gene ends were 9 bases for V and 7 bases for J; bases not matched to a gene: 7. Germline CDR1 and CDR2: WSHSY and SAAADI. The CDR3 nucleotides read TGCGCCAGTAGCCGGGACAGGGCCAATTCACCCCTCCACTAT. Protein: CASSRDRANSPLHY.

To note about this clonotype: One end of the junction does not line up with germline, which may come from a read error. CDR3 amino acids: CNARARDFYEQYF. CDR3 bases: TGCAATGCTAGAGCACGGGACTTCTACGAGCAGTACTTC. The V call is TRBV20-1, the J call TRBJ2-7; a possible D gene is TRBD2 (6 bases). CDR3 length: 13 residues. Germline V gene lookup returns CDR1 DFQATT and CDR2 SNEGSKA (reference sequence).

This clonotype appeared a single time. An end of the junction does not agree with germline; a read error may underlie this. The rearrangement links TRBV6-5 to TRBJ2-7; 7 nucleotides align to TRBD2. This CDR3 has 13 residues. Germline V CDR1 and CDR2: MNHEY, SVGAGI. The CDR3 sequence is CASRVASGYGQYF. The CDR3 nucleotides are TGTGCCAGCAGGGTGGCTAGCGGCTACGGGCAGTACTTC.

The CDR3 DNA follows: TGTGCCACCAGTGATTCCCGGGGCAGGCCTTTAGTGGGCAATCAGCCCCAGCATTTT. It is translated as CATSDSRGRPLVGNQPQHF. The chain employs TRBV24-1 and TRBJ1-5, with D perhaps matching TRBD1 (5 bases). Germline V gene sequence: CDR1 KGHDR, CDR2 SFDVKD. The V gene lost 2 bases and the J gene lost 2 bases, with 21 bases spanning the gap. This CDR3 comprises 19 residues.

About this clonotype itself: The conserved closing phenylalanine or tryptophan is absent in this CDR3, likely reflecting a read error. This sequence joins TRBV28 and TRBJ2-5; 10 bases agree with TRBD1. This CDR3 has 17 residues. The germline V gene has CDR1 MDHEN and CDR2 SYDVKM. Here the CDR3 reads CASTLSRTGGIGETQYL. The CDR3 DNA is TGTGCCAGCACTTTATCGAGGACAGGGGGTATAGGGGAGACCCAGTACTTA.